These 13 T cell receptor beta chains originate from one sample sequenced in a study of T cell responses to AZD1222 COVID-19 vaccine. Profiling relied on immunoSEQ multiplex PCR, and the TCRdb table lists in-frame clones only, not all of them. In the table there are 120,000 or so clones, over 80% of which are singletons. This material consisted of peripheral blood, taken 28 days after the second AZD1222 dose. The receptors here all came from an adult who received the AZD1222 COVID-19 vaccine.

The sample holds a few counts of this clone. The gene calls are TRBV28 and TRBJ2-2; D may be TRBD2 (5 bases). The CDR3 has 12 residues. The germline V gene has CDR1 MDHEN and CDR2 SYDVKM. The V end lost 9 bases, the J end lost 6 bases, and 11 bases lay between the germline ends. CDR3 in amino acids: CASDRGPGELFF. The CDR3 bases are TGTGCCAGTGACCGAGGGCCCGGGGAGCTGTTTTTT.

This clone occurred once. The V gene is TRBV10-1, the J gene TRBJ1-1; possible D gene TRBD1, 6 bases. Germline values: CDR1 WNHNN, CDR2 SYGVQD (reference sequence). The V end was cut by 8 bases, the J end by 0 bases, with 10 bases between. The CDR3 totals 13 residues. CDR3 region: CASQGTLNTEAFF. The CDR3 DNA reads TGCGCCAGCCAGGGGACACTGAACACTGAAGCTTTCTTT.

The chain employs TRBV7-2 and TRBJ1-3; D possibly corresponds to TRBD1 (5 bases). The V end lost 2 bases, the J end lost 9 bases, and 8 bases lay between the germline ends. The length of the CDR3 is 12 residues. The germline gives CDR1 SGHTA, CDR2 FQGNSA. The CDR3 DNA sequence: TGTGCCAGCAGCTTACCGGGGGGCACCATATATTTT. Protein: CASSLPGGTIYF.

The V gene is TRBV21-1, the J gene TRBJ1-4. TRBV21-1 is flagged as a pseudogene. The CDR3 totals 17 residues. As DNA, the CDR3 is TGTGCCAGCAGCAAGTTTACGCGGGTTTGGGTATGTGAAAAACTGTTTTTT. Amino acid sequence: CASSKFTRVWVCEKLFF.

The chain links TRBV19 to TRBJ2-3; TRBD1 matches at 7 bases. The CDR3 is 16 residues long. V lost 5 bases, J lost 0 bases, and 8 bases stayed unmatched. Germline assignment: CDR1 LNHDA and CDR2 SQIVND (reference sequence). This chain's CDR3 is CASSPGQRKSTDTQYF. CDR3 coding DNA: TGTGCCAGTAGTCCGGGACAGAGAAAAAGCACAGATACGCAGTATTTT.

The chain couples TRBV24-1 to TRBJ2-1, with TRBD2 matching over 11 bases. CDR3 length equals 18 residues. Germline CDR1 and CDR2: KGHDR and SFDVKD. With V trimmed by 4 bases and J by 3 bases, 10 bases remained unmatched. CDR3 loop: CATSDYTGTSGIYNEQFF. CDR3 sequence (DNA): TGTGCCACCAGTGACTATACCGGGACTAGCGGAATCTACAATGAGCAGTTCTTC.

This clone was observed a handful of times. The sample holds other DNA sequences that translate to the same CDR3. V gene TRBV5-1 combines with J gene TRBJ1-5; possibly TRBD1 for D (5 bases). The CDR3 covers 14 residues. V was cut by 0 bases and J by 1 base, with 5 bases left in between. CDR1 and CDR2 (germline): SGHRS, YFSETQ. The CDR3 spells CASSLGGSNQPQHF. As DNA, the CDR3 is TGCGCCAGCAGCTTGGGGGGGAGCAATCAGCCCCAGCATTTT. Full variable domain (rest looked up from reference TRBV5-1 and TRBJ1-5): KAGVTQTPRYLIKTRGQQVTLSCSPISGHRSVSWYQQTPGQGLQFLFEYFSETQRNKGNFPGRFSGRQFSNSRSEMNVSTLELGDSALYLCASSLGGSNQPQHFGDGTRLSIL.

The chain recombines TRBV6-5 with TRBJ2-7, with D possibly being TRBD1 (6 bases). CDR3 length equals 11 residues. Trimming pared 5 bases from V and 6 bases from J, leaving 8 bases between. Germline CDR1 MNHEY, CDR2 SVGAGI. CDR3 sequence: CASSQGFEQYF. The CDR3 nucleotides are TGTGCCAGCAGTCAGGGGTTCGAGCAGTACTTC.

The chain employs TRBV12-3 or TRBV12-4 and TRBJ1-2; D is undetermined. CDR3 length: 13 amino acids. The V end was cut by 6 bases, the J end by 4 bases, with 12 bases between. The CDR3 DNA sequence: TGTGCCAGCAGCTTTACTAGTAGCTATGGCTACACCTTC. Protein sequence: CASSFTSSYGYTF.

This clone has only one observation. V is TRBV4-1 and J is TRBJ2-1, with D unclear. Germline V gene data show CDR1 as MGHRA and CDR2 as YSYEKL. Trimming removed 4 bases from V and 4 bases from J, with 11 bases in between. This CDR3 region has 14 residues. CDR3 region: CASSLIHRYNEQFF. CDR3 in DNA: TGCGCCAGCAGCCTGATACACCGATACAATGAGCAGTTCTTC.

The chain is built from TRBV7-9 and TRBJ1-1, with D tentatively TRBD1 (6 bases). CDR1 is SEHNR and CDR2 is FQNEAQ in the germline V gene (reference sequence). The V end was cut by 3 bases, the J end by 7 bases, with 9 bases between. CDR3 size: 12 residues. The chain's CDR3 is CASSLETGEAFF. In DNA, the CDR3 is TGTGCCAGCAGCTTGGAGACAGGTGAAGCTTTCTTT.

The chain uses TRBV6-4 and TRBJ1-4; no clear D gene. Trimming shortened V by 3 bases and J by 0 bases, and 5 bases separated the two germline ends. Per the germline V gene, CDR1 is MRHNA and CDR2 is SNTAGT. This CDR3 spans 14 amino acids. CDR3 sequence reads: CASSEQATNEKLFF. CDR3 nucleotide sequence: TGTGCCAGCAGTGAGCAGGCAACTAATGAAAAACTGTTTTTT.

The gene calls are TRBV19 and TRBJ1-3; 7 bases fit TRBD1. V shed 3 bases and J 1 base; nucleotides not matched to a gene: 9. This CDR3 is built from 17 residues. Germline values: CDR1 LNHDA, CDR2 SQIVND (reference sequence). The CDR3 DNA is TGTGCCAGTAGTATGGATCTCGACAGGGTATCTGGAAACACCATATATTTT. Translation: CASSMDLDRVSGNTIYF.